Listed here are 22 T cell receptor beta chains from one sample, sequenced in a study of naive CD8 T cells in extremely preterm neonates. Measured with immunoSEQ multiplex PCR; TCRdb has only the in-frame clones, and not every one. Among about 5,200 clones listed, approximately 97% were seen once. The sequenced sample consisted of naive CD8+ T cells from blood. These TCRs come from a human donor in good health.

The chain employs TRBV11-3 and TRBJ2-3, with 7 bases lining up with TRBD1. Germline V gives CDR1 SGHNT, CDR2 YENEEA. This CDR3 has 15 amino acids. J gave up 2 bases and V 2 bases, and 4 bases lay outside the gene matches. The CDR3 DNA sequence: TGTGCCAGCAGCTTACGAGGGACAGACACAGATACGCAGTATTTT. As protein: CASSLRGTDTDTQYF.

The V and J genes are TRBV7-2 and TRBJ2-4, with no clear D. V was trimmed by 1 base and J by 0 bases, leaving 7 bases between them. The CDR3 runs 15 residues. CDR1 is SGHTA, CDR2 FQGNSA, per germline. CDR3 sequence: CASSLGILAKNIQYF. The CDR3 nucleotides read TGTGCCAGCAGCTTAGGAATACTAGCCAAAAACATTCAGTACTTC. Complete variable domain (other parts from reference TRBV7-2 and TRBJ2-4): GAGVSQSPSNKVTEKGKDVELRCDPISGHTALYWYRQSLGQGLEFLIYFQGNSAPDKSGLPSDRFSAERTGGSVSTLTIQRTQQEDSAVYLCASSLGILAKNIQYFGAGTRLSVL.

CDR3 sequence reads: CASWGDRGYEQYF. The CDR3 nucleotides read TGTGCCAGCTGGGGGGACAGGGGCTACGAGCAGTACTTC. V is TRBV6-5 and J is TRBJ2-7, with 10 bases matching TRBD1. The trim removed 8 bases at V and 3 bases at J, leaving 4 bases unmatched. This CDR3 contains 13 residues. Germline CDR1 and CDR2: MNHEY and SVGAGI.

The sample holds one count of this clone. The chain is built from TRBV5-1 and TRBJ1-1; 12 bases fit TRBD1. With V trimmed by 3 bases and J by 5 bases, 11 bases remained unmatched. The germline CDR1 and CDR2 sequences are SGHRS and YFSETQ. The CDR3 runs to 17 residues. The CDR3 region is CASSSYGTGGAVTEAFF. In nucleotides, the CDR3 is TGCGCCAGCAGCTCATACGGGACAGGGGGCGCGGTGACTGAAGCTTTCTTT.

V usage is TRBV7-9 and J usage is TRBJ2-4; the D is unclear. V lost 2 bases and J 9 bases, leaving 17 bases between the germline ends. The germline gives CDR1 SEHNR, CDR2 FQNEAQ (reference sequence). The CDR3 runs 15 residues. Here the CDR3 DNA reads TGTGCCAGCAGCTTATCGGCAGGCCCACTGAGCATTCAGTACTTC. Amino acid sequence: CASSLSAGPLSIQYF.

V usage is TRBV7-9 and J usage is TRBJ1-1, with 8 bases matching TRBD1. V shed 2 bases and J 1 base; nucleotides not matched to a gene: 3. The CDR3 contains 15 residues. Germline CDR1 SEHNR, CDR2 FQNEAQ (reference sequence). This chain's CDR3 is CASSLPGTGNTEAFF. In DNA, the CDR3 is TGTGCCAGCAGCTTACCGGGGACAGGGAACACTGAAGCTTTCTTT.

V and J are TRBV19 and TRBJ1-1; D possibly corresponds to TRBD1 (6 bases). Trimming removed 6 bases at V and 4 bases at J, with 9 bases between. This CDR3 region has 12 residues. Germline CDR1 reads LNHDA; CDR2 reads SQIVND (reference sequence). CDR3 region: CASRQGSTEAFF. CDR3 nucleotide sequence: TGTGCCAGTAGACAGGGTTCCACTGAAGCTTTCTTT.

The chain joins TRBV7-9 to TRBJ1-1, with 8 bases aligning to TRBD1. The germline gives CDR1 SEHNR, CDR2 FQNEAQ (reference sequence). The ends lost 10 bases at V and 6 bases at J; junction bases unmatched: 7. The CDR3 spans 12 residues. CDR3 loop: CATDRGGAEAFF. The CDR3 region has the DNA TGTGCCACAGACAGGGGTGGTGCTGAAGCTTTCTTT.

The rearrangement links TRBV7-2 to TRBJ1-1; D unclear. Germline CDR1 SGHTA, CDR2 FQGNSA. The CDR3 runs to 12 residues. V was shortened by 1 base and J by 6 bases, with 6 bases between the two germline ends. CDR3 nucleotide sequence: TGTGCCAGCAGCTTAGTGGGCGCTGAAGCTTTCTTT. Its translation is CASSLVGAEAFF.

This rearrangement joins TRBV6-5 to TRBJ1-2; perhaps TRBD1 as D (6 bases). The V gene lost 3 bases and the J gene lost 4 bases, with 18 bases spanning the gap. The CDR3 has 16 residues. Looked up from germline, CDR1 is MNHEY and CDR2 is SVGAGI. CDR3 amino acids: CASSYSHRAPGYGYTF. CDR3 coding DNA: TGTGCCAGCAGTTATAGCCACAGGGCCCCGGGCTATGGCTACACCTTC.

The gene calls are TRBV7-2 and TRBJ1-1; maybe TRBD1 (6 bases). The CDR3 sequence is 15 residues long. Between the trimmed V and J ends, which lost 5 bases and 0 bases, there was a span of 13 bases. In germline, CDR1 is SGHTA, CDR2 FQGNSA. CDR3 in amino acids: CASSPRGHMNTEAFF. In DNA, the CDR3 is TGTGCCAGCAGCCCGAGGGGACATATGAACACTGAAGCTTTCTTT.

V and J are TRBV4-1 and TRBJ1-1; D is possibly TRBD1 (6 bases). Trimming pared 4 bases from V and 0 bases from J, leaving 9 bases between. CDR1 is MGHRA and CDR2 is YSYEKL in the germline V gene. This CDR3 has 14 residues. CDR3 coding DNA: TGCGCCAGCAGCCCTGGACAGCTGAACACTGAAGCTTTCTTT. The encoded protein is CASSPGQLNTEAFF.

The chain joins TRBV4-3 to TRBJ1-1, with D possibly TRBD1 on 5 matching bases. Germline V gene data show CDR1 as LGHNA and CDR2 as YSLEER. Trimming removed 3 bases at V and 7 bases at J, with 12 bases between. CDR3 length: 13 amino acids. CDR3 bases: TGCGCCAGCAGCCATTCCTTACAGGATGAAGCTTTCTTT. This codes for CASSHSLQDEAFF.

The chain has TRBV20-1 and TRBJ2-1; D possibly corresponds to TRBD2 (6 bases). The V gene lost 8 bases and the J gene lost 5 bases, with 7 bases spanning the gap. The CDR3 is 10 amino acids. Germline V gene sequence: CDR1 DFQATT, CDR2 SNEGSKA (reference sequence). CDR3 sequence: CSTGDNEQFF. The CDR3 DNA reads as TGCAGTACGGGAGACAATGAGCAGTTCTTC.

The chain combines TRBV7-9 with TRBJ2-3; 7 bases agree with TRBD1. The CDR3 runs to 16 residues. The V and J ends lost 5 bases and 2 bases, in that order; junction bases with no gene match: 10. Germline V CDR1 and CDR2: SEHNR, FQNEAQ (reference sequence). CDR3 sequence (DNA): TGTGCCAGCAGCCCTTCCGGACAGGCCTCCACAGATACGCAGTATTTT. Its translation: CASSPSGQASTDTQYF.

The rearrangement links TRBV13 to TRBJ1-6, with 9 nucleotides matching TRBD1. Germline-derived CDR1 and CDR2 are PRHDT and FYEKMQ (reference sequence). V lost 5 bases, J lost 7 bases, and 9 bases stayed unmatched. The CDR3 is 16 amino acids. CDR3 DNA sequence: TGTGCCAGCAGCCAGGAGGGGGGGACAGGGAATTCACCCCTCCACTTT. This sequence encodes CASSQEGGTGNSPLHF.

This chain joins TRBV4-1 and TRBJ1-1; TRBD1 matches at 12 bases. The V and J ends lost 3 bases and 3 bases, in that order; junction bases with no gene match: 8. This CDR3 spans 17 amino acids. The germline gives CDR1 MGHRA, CDR2 YSYEKL. CDR3 in amino acids: CASSQAGTGGEDTEAFF. The CDR3 DNA sequence: TGCGCCAGCAGCCAGGCCGGGACAGGGGGCGAGGACACTGAAGCTTTCTTT.

This clone was picked up one time. The V gene is TRBV19, the J gene TRBJ1-5; D might be TRBD1 (5 bases). The CDR3 sequence is 18 residues long. Trimming removed 3 bases from V and 9 bases from J, with 27 bases in between. Per the germline V gene, CDR1 is LNHDA and CDR2 is SQIVND (reference sequence). CDR3 bases: TGTGCCAGTAGTATTTCGCCGAAAAAACGTTACAGGCCCCGGCCCCAGCATTTT. It encodes CASSISPKKRYRPRPQHF.

The chain carries TRBV11-2 and TRBJ1-6; D unclear. There are 19 residues in the CDR3. The germline V and J ends were trimmed by 7 bases and 0 bases, with 22 bases remaining between them. Per germline, CDR1 SGHAT and CDR2 FQNNGV. The CDR3 spells CASTAWSPSGSSYNSPLHF. In DNA, the CDR3 is TGTGCCAGCACCGCTTGGTCCCCCTCGGGGAGCTCCTATAATTCACCCCTCCACTTT. Based on the CDR3 plus reference TRBV11-2 and TRBJ1-6, the full variable domain is EAGVAQSPRYKIIEKRQSVAFWCNPISGHATLYWYQQILGQGPKLLIQFQNNGVVDDSQLPKDRFSAERLKGVDSTLKIQPAKLEDSAVYLCASTAWSPSGSSYNSPLHFGNGTRLTVT.

The chain links TRBV10-3 to TRBJ2-6, with 10 bases aligning to TRBD1. V gave up 7 bases and J gave up 2 bases; unmatched junction bases: 2. This CDR3 is built from 15 residues. Germline CDR1 and CDR2: ENHRY and SYGVKD. The CDR3 DNA follows: TGTGCCATCACCGGACAGGGGGCTGGGGCCAACGTCCTGACTTTC. It encodes CAITGQGAGANVLTF.

This chain uses TRBV27 with TRBJ2-3, with D tentatively TRBD1 (5 bases). Germline V lookup: CDR1 MNHEY, CDR2 SMNVEV (reference sequence). Deletions cut 2 bases from V and 3 bases from J, with 12 bases between. The CDR3 covers 15 residues. CDR3 region: CASSLRQGWTDTQYF. CDR3 sequence (DNA): TGTGCCAGCAGTTTACGGCAGGGATGGACAGATACGCAGTATTTT.

CDR3 nucleotide sequence: TGTGCCAGTTCGGACAGCGGCGGTTCTAGCAATCAGCCCCAGCATTTT. Translating gives CASSDSGGSSNQPQHF. The genes are TRBV19 and TRBJ1-5, with D perhaps matching TRBD1 (6 bases). CDR1 and CDR2 (germline): LNHDA, SQIVND (reference sequence). This CDR3 comprises 16 residues. The V and J ends lost 8 bases and 0 bases respectively, with 17 bases between them. Based on the CDR3 plus reference TRBV19 and TRBJ1-5, the full variable domain is DGGITQSPKYLFRKEGQNVTLSCEQNLNHDAMYWYRQDPGQGLRLIYYSQIVNDFQKGDIAEGYSVSREKKESFPLTVTSAQKNPTAFYLCASSDSGGSSNQPQHFGDGTRLSIL.